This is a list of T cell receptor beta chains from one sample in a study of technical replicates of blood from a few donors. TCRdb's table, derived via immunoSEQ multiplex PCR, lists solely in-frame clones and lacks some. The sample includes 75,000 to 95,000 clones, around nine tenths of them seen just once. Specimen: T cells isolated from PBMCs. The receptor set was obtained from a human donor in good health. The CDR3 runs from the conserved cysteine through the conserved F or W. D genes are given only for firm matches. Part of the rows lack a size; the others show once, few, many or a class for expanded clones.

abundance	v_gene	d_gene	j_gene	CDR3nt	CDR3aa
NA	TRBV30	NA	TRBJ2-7	TGTGCCGGTAGGGGGACCTACGAGCAGTACTTC	CAGRGTYEQYF
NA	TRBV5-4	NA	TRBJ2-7	TGTGCCAGCAGCTTAGGAAGCGTCGCCTACGAGCAGTACTTC	CASSLGSVAYEQYF
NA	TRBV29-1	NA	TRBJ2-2	TGCAGCGTTGAACACATCACCGGGGAGCTGTTTTTT	CSVEHITGELFF
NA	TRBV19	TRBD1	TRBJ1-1	TGTGCCAGTATTAAAAGACAGGGGCTATCTGAAGCTTTCTTT	CASIKRQGLSEAFF
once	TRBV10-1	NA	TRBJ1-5	TGCGCCAGCAGTGAGTCGTTGTTCCCAAAAGGGGTCAATCAGCCCCAGCATTTT	CASSESLFPKGVNQPQHF
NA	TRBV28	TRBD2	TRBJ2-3	TGTGCCAGCACTGGGCGGGAGGGGAGTAGCACAGATACGCAGTATTTT	CASTGREGSSTDTQYF
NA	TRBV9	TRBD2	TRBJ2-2	TGTGCCAGCAGGAAGGCGTCTAGCGGGGGAAAAACGAACACCGGGGAGCTGTTTTTT	CASRKASSGGKTNTGELFF
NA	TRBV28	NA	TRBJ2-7	TGTGCCAGCAGTTTACTAGCTGGAACCTACGAGCAGTACTTC	CASSLLAGTYEQYF
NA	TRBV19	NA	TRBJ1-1	TGTGCCAGCGAATTCCCCACAGGTGGTGCGAGGAACACTGAAGCTTTCTTT	CASEFPTGGARNTEAFF
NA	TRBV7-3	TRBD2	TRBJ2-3	TGTGCCAGCAAGAAGCGGGGGGGCACAGATACGCAGTATTTT	CASKKRGGTDTQYF
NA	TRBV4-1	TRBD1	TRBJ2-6	TGCGCCAGCAGCCAAGATAAACGCGGGGGACAGGGGGCGCCTGGGGCCAACGTCCTGACTTTC	CASSQDKRGGQGAPGANVLTF
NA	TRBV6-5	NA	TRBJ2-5	TGTGCCAGCATGGCGGAAGAGACCCAGTACTTC	CASMAEETQYF
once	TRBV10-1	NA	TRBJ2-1	TGCGCCAGCAGTGAGGCAGGGGTCACCTACAATGAGCAGTTCTTC	CASSEAGVTYNEQFF
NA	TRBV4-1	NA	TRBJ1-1	TGCGCCAGCAGCCAAGAGACAGCGAACACTGAAGCTTTCTTT	CASSQETANTEAFF
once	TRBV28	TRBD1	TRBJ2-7	TGTGCCAGCAGTTTCTCCCCCCGGGACAGGGACACCTACGAGCAGTACTTC	CASSFSPRDRDTYEQYF
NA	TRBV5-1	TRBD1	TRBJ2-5	TGCGCCACCTCACAGGGGATTCGAGAGACCCAGTACTTC	CATSQGIRETQYF
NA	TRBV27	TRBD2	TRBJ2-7	TGTGCCAGCAGTTCCCGGACTAGCGGGAGATCGGATGAGCAGTACTTC	CASSSRTSGRSDEQYF